This TCR beta chain stems from a study of CD8+ T cells in alopecia areata. The trim removed 0 bases at V and 6 bases at J, leaving 13 bases unmatched. The length of the CDR3 is 18 residues. Germline V gene sequence: CDR1 SGDLS, CDR2 YYNGEE. Reverse transcription of extracted RNA yielded cDNA, which provided the sequencing template. Only in-frame clones appear in the TCRdb table, and some are missing; sequencing was by immunoSEQ multiplex PCR. Of under 250,000 clones listed, 50% to 60% are singletons. The TCR sequence derives from a human donor with alopecia areata. The chain is built from TRBV9 and TRBJ2-2, with 8 bases identical to TRBD2. Sample: CD4+ T cells sorted from blood, taken at week 0. The CDR3 loop is CASSVVGRGARGPGELFF. The CDR3 DNA is TGTGCCAGCAGCGTAGTCGGGCGGGGGGCCCGTGGGCCCGGGGAGCTGTTTTTT.